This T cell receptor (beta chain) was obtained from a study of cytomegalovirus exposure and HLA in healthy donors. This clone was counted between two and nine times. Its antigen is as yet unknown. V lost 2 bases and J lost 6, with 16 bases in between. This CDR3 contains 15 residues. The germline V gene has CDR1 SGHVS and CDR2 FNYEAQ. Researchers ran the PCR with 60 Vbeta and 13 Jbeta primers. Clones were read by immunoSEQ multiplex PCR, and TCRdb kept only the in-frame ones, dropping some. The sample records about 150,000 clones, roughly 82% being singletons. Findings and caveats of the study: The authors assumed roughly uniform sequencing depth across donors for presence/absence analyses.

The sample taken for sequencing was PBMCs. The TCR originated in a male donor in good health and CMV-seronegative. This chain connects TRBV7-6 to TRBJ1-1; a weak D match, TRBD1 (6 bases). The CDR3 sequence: CASSLYWGLWAEAFF. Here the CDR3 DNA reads TGTGCCAGCAGCTTATACTGGGGGCTATGGGCTGAAGCTTTCTTT.